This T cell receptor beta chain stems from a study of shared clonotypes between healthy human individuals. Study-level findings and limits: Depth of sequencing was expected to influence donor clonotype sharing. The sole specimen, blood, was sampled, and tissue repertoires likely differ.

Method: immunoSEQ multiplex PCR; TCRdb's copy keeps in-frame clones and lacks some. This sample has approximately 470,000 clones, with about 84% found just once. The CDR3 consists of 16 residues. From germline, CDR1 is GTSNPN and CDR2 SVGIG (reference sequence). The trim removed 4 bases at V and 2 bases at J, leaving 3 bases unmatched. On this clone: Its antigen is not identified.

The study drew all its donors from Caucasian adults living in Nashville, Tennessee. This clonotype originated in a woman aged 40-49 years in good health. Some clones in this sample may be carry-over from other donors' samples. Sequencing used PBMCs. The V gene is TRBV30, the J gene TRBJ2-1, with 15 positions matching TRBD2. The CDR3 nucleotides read TGTGCCTGGACCGGGACTAGCGGGAGGCCCTACAATGAGCAGTTCTTC. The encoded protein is CAWTGTSGRPYNEQFF.